This T cell receptor beta chain was recorded in a study of memory CD8 T cells in hepatitis C reinfection. Overall study: A couple of donors cleared primary HCV but became chronic after reinfection. Reinfection meant HCV RNA positivity after two negatives ≥60 days apart. Between 12 and 24 weeks after reinfection detection, late samples were drawn.

The table came from immunoSEQ multiplex PCR; TCRdb's copy has only in-frame clones and leaves some out. The sample holds some 46,000 clones, nearly 90% seen once. This clone has only one observation. Time point described: late/post reinfection, 12 to 24 weeks after detection. TCR sequencing was done directly ex vivo on sorted cells, without expansion in vitro. A couple of donors provided sorted CD3+ CD8+ CD45RO- naive CD8 T cells at all three reinfection time points. The TCR sequence derives from a man between 18 and 35 years old with hepatitis C virus infection. The sample consisted of naive CD8+ T cells sorted from blood.

CDR3 sequence: CASRTGGRHEQYV. As DNA, the CDR3 is TGTGCCAGCAGAACAGGGGGCAGGCACGAGCAGTACGTC. V usage is TRBV6-5 and J usage is TRBJ2-7; 9 bases match TRBD1. The CDR3 spans 13 residues. The J segment lost 5 bases and the V segment lost 6 bases, leaving 5 bases of the junction unmatched. Per germline, CDR1 MNHEY and CDR2 SVGAGI.